The clone carrying this T cell receptor beta chain was seen only a few times. This record belongs to a study of T cells after yellow fever vaccination. Study at large: Those fractions that held only low numbers of cells were prepared using the SMART-Seq v4 Ultra Low Input RNA kit.

Germline V CDR1 and CDR2: DFQATT, SNEGSKA (reference sequence). Germline trimming cut 6 bases from V and 2 bases from J; bases unmatched to any gene: 2. The CDR3 extends over 13 amino acids. By 5'RACE template switching, TCR cDNA was produced, with a universal primer site and UMIs added in the process. TCRdb re-analysed the 5' RACE reads in MiXCR, keeping a single row per CDR3 protein. The top ten clones hold 17% of a sample with 300,000 to 350,000 distinct CDR3 sequences, around 8.1% of them seen once. The specimen comprised PBMCs, sampled about 49 days after the first yellow fever vaccination. The clonotype comes from a man aged 18 to 29 who received the YFV17D yellow fever vaccine. This chain joins TRBV20-1 and TRBJ2-3; 10 positions agree with TRBD2. CDR3 in amino acids: CSATSGDTDTQYF. The CDR3 bases are TGCAGTGCAACTAGCGGGGACACAGATACGCAGTATTTT.